This T cell receptor beta chain is drawn from a study of blood T cell repertoires in COVID-19. The V gene's germline CDR1 is MNHNS and CDR2 SASEGT. J was trimmed by 3 bases and V by 4 bases; bases with no gene match: 10. CDR3 length: 17 residues. Method: immunoSEQ multiplex PCR; TCRdb's copy keeps in-frame clones and lacks some. The top ten clones hold 9.5% to 13% of a sample with about 120,000 clones, around 82% of them seen once. Sequencing used peripheral blood. V gene TRBV6-1 combines with J gene TRBJ2-7; 12 positions agree with TRBD1. This sequence was found in a human donor in a cohort sampled during active COVID-19. The CDR3 loop is CASSASRGTGGLYEQYF. Written as DNA, the CDR3 is TGTGCCAGCAGTGCCTCCCGTGGGACAGGGGGCCTCTACGAGCAGTACTTC.